The 25 T cell receptor beta chains below come from one sample, sequenced in a study of blood T cell repertoires in COVID-19. The assay was immunoSEQ multiplex PCR, and TCRdb's table has in-frame clones only and misses some. The table has a few hundred thousand clones, 87% seen once; the top ten hold about 2%. Sequencing used peripheral blood. Receptors originate from a woman aged 50 to 60 who had recovered from COVID-19.

This clone has more than one count but fewer than ten. The J gene is TRBJ2-7, the V gene TRBV21-1; TRBD2 is the table's D call, not checked against the DNA. TRBV21-1 is reported as a pseudogene. The CDR3 spans 16 residues. The CDR3 DNA reads as TGTGCCAGCAGCAAAGCCAGCGATTTAAGCTCCTACGAGCAGTACTTC. Translating it yields CASSKASDLSSYEQYF.

V and J are TRBV25-1 and TRBJ1-2, with 7 bases fitting TRBD1. The CDR3 loop spans 14 amino acids. V dropped 4 bases and J dropped 7; count of bases not matched to a gene: 9. Germline CDR1 reads MGHDK; CDR2 reads SYGVNS. The CDR3 region is CASSAGQGVSGYTF. The CDR3 DNA reads TGTGCCAGCAGTGCAGGGCAGGGGGTTAGTGGCTACACCTTC.

The rearrangement joins TRBV28 to TRBJ2-7; no reliable D call. CDR3 length: 17 amino acids. V was shortened by 3 bases and J by 3 bases, with 21 bases between the two germline ends. Germline CDR1 MDHEN, CDR2 SYDVKM. This chain's CDR3 is CASSFEVRVPSIYEQYF. Here the CDR3 DNA reads TGTGCCAGCAGTTTTGAAGTAAGAGTGCCCTCAATCTACGAGCAGTACTTC.

The J gene is TRBJ1-1, the V gene TRBV4-3, with 10 bases matching TRBD1. The CDR3 covers 15 residues. Per germline, CDR1 LGHNA and CDR2 YSLEER. Trimming removed 0 bases from V and 4 bases from J; junction bases left unmatched: 2. The CDR3 DNA follows: TGCGCCAGCAGCCAAGATTGGACAGGGGGCACTGAAGCTTTCTTT. Residues: CASSQDWTGGTEAFF.

The chain has TRBV2 and TRBJ1-2, with 7 bases identical to TRBD1. J gave up 7 bases and V 5 bases, and 13 bases lay outside the gene matches. The germline CDR1 and CDR2 sequences are SNHLY and FYNNEI. CDR3 length equals 15 residues. This CDR3 is CASSSSNRGGGGYTF. CDR3 in DNA: TGTGCCAGCAGTTCCTCCAACAGGGGAGGTGGTGGCTACACCTTC.

This chain uses TRBV18 with TRBJ2-2; 11 bases fit TRBD2. Germline assignment: CDR1 KGHSH and CDR2 LQKENI. Trimming took 4 bases from V and 6 from J; bases not matched to a gene: 10. There are 17 residues in the CDR3. In nucleotides, the CDR3 is TGTGCCAGCTCACTTACTCGACTAGCGGGAAGGGCCGGGGAGCTGTTTTTT. This translates into CASSLTRLAGRAGELFF.

The chain combines TRBV7-3 with TRBJ2-2, with 10 bases fitting TRBD2. Germline V gene lookup returns CDR1 SGHTA and CDR2 FQGTGA. V dropped 4 bases and J dropped 1; count of bases not matched to a gene: 0. The CDR3 has 15 residues. CDR3 nucleotide sequence: TGTGCCAGCAGCTCTAGCGGGAGGAACACCGGGGAGCTGTTTTTT. Protein: CASSSSGRNTGELFF.

The V and J genes are TRBV3-1 (or the pseudogene TRBV3-2) and TRBJ1-1; the D gene is possibly TRBD1 (6 bases). The CDR3 loop spans 14 amino acids. Trimming cost V 5 bases and J 3 bases, with 13 bases left between them. Germline V gene data show CDR1 as LGHDT and CDR2 as YNNKEL (reference sequence). DNA for the CDR3: TGTGCCAGCAGCATCCACGGACAGTACACTGAAGCTTTCTTT. It is translated as CASSIHGQYTEAFF.

V and J are TRBV6-2 or TRBV6-3 and TRBJ1-2; 7 nucleotides align to TRBD1. V was clipped by 5 bases and J by 13 bases; unmatched bases: 7. CDR3 length equals 11 residues. Germline values: CDR1 MNHEY, CDR2 SVGEGT. CDR3 in DNA: TGTGCCAGCAGTGACAGGGCCCTTCTCACCTTC. Its translation: CASSDRALLTF.

The CDR3, as DNA: TGTGCCAGCAGCTTGATCTTCAGGGATTCACCCCTCCACTTT. Translation: CASSLIFRDSPLHF. The chain combines TRBV7-2 with TRBJ1-6; possibly TRBD1 for D (5 bases). Germline values: CDR1 SGHTA, CDR2 FQGNSA. V dropped 3 bases and J dropped 8 bases, with 11 bases sitting between them. The CDR3 is 14 residues long. The full variable domain, completed using reference TRBV7-2 and TRBJ1-6, is GAGVSQSPSNKVTEKGKDVELRCDPISGHTALYWYRQSLGQGLEFLIYFQGNSAPDKSGLPSDRFSAERTGGSVSTLTIQRTQQEDSAVYLCASSLIFRDSPLHFGNGTRLTVT.

This chain joins TRBV12-3 or TRBV12-4 and TRBJ2-1, with D perhaps matching TRBD2 (5 bases). This CDR3 contains 12 residues. Trimming stripped 10 bases from V and 5 bases from J, with 12 bases between. CDR3 loop: CATKERHNEQFF. DNA for the CDR3: TGTGCCACCAAAGAGCGGCACAATGAGCAGTTCTTC.

V gene TRBV19 combines with J gene TRBJ1-2, with D possibly TRBD1 on 5 matching bases. Trimming cost V 5 bases and J 0 bases, with 10 bases left between them. CDR1 LNHDA and CDR2 SQIVND come from the germline V gene (reference sequence). CDR3 size: 14 residues. Written as DNA, the CDR3 is TGTGCCAGTAGTCGCCAACAGGCTAACTATGGCTACACCTTC. It specifies CASSRQQANYGYTF. Full variable domain (remainder filled in from reference TRBV19 and TRBJ1-2): DGGITQSPKYLFRKEGQNVTLSCEQNLNHDAMYWYRQDPGQGLRLIYYSQIVNDFQKGDIAEGYSVSREKKESFPLTVTSAQKNPTAFYLCASSRQQANYGYTFGSGTRLTVV.

The rearrangement joins TRBV2 to TRBJ1-2, with D possibly being TRBD1 (6 bases). Germline V CDR1 and CDR2: SNHLY, FYNNEI. V dropped 6 bases and J dropped 4 bases, with 18 bases sitting between them. There are 15 residues in the CDR3. The CDR3 DNA reads TGTGCCAGCAGCCTGGCGGGGGGCGCCGGCTATGGCTACACCTTC. Amino acids: CASSLAGGAGYGYTF.

The chain has TRBV11-2 and TRBJ1-5, with 8 bases matching TRBD1. This CDR3 contains 15 residues. Losses at the gene ends were 5 bases for V and 6 bases for J; bases not matched to a gene: 9. The germline V gene has CDR1 SGHAT and CDR2 FQNNGV. CDR3 DNA: TGTGCCAGCAGCCAAAGGACAGGGTTTGGTCAGCCCCAGCATTTT. Its protein product is CASSQRTGFGQPQHF.

J is TRBJ2-7 and V is TRBV7-9; D not certain. V lost 5 bases, J lost 1 base, and 6 bases lay in between. CDR1 SEHNR and CDR2 FQNEAQ come from the germline V gene (reference sequence). The CDR3 loop spans 12 amino acids. The DNA of the CDR3 is TGTGCCAGCAGCCCCCCGTCCTACGAGCAGTACTTC. Translating it yields CASSPPSYEQYF.

The chain has TRBV20-1 and TRBJ2-2, with 16 positions matching TRBD2. The V and J ends lost 3 bases and 4 bases, in that order; junction bases with no gene match: 5. The germline V gene has CDR1 DFQATT and CDR2 SNEGSKA (reference sequence). CDR3 length equals 17 residues. The CDR3 protein is CSASRGLAGGLTGELFF. Here the CDR3 DNA reads TGCAGTGCTAGTCGGGGACTAGCGGGGGGGCTCACCGGGGAGCTGTTTTTT.

The V and J genes are TRBV6-1 and TRBJ2-7; no firm D call. Germline V gene lookup returns CDR1 MNHNS and CDR2 SASEGT. V lost 1 base and J lost 3, with 10 bases in between. This CDR3 comprises 14 residues. The CDR3 nucleotides read TGTGCCAGCAGTGAAGGGAGTTATCTCTACGAGCAGTACTTC. As protein: CASSEGSYLYEQYF.

The chain joins TRBV2 to TRBJ2-3; 8 positions agree with TRBD1. Per germline, CDR1 SNHLY and CDR2 FYNNEI. The CDR3 is 16 amino acids. J lost 1 base, V lost 6 bases, and 9 bases had no gene match. This CDR3 reads CASRKRGTGRTDTQYF. CDR3 nucleotides: TGTGCCAGCAGGAAGAGGGGGACAGGCCGCACAGATACGCAGTATTTT.

This clone was recorded only once. The chain has TRBV12-5 and TRBJ2-1, with D possibly matching TRBD2 (5 bases). V was shortened by 3 bases and J by 6 bases, with 9 bases between the two germline ends. The germline V gene has CDR1 LGHNT and CDR2 FRNRAP. The CDR3 contains 13 residues. CDR3 in amino acids: CASGLGLTNEQFF. CDR3 DNA: TGTGCTAGTGGTTTAGGACTTACCAATGAGCAGTTCTTC.

This clone has a handful of counts. V and J are TRBV20-1 and TRBJ2-4, with D possibly TRBD2 on 6 matching bases. CDR3 length: 13 amino acids. Trimming removed 3 bases from V and 7 bases from J, with 13 bases in between. Germline V gene sequence: CDR1 DFQATT, CDR2 SNEGSKA (reference sequence). CDR3: CSASSGPGNIQYF. The CDR3 bases are TGCAGTGCTAGTAGCGGACCGGGGAACATTCAGTACTTC.

The chain joins TRBV6-2 or TRBV6-3 to TRBJ1-1; 9 bases are a match to TRBD1. Germline V lookup: CDR1 MNHEY, CDR2 SVGEGT. This CDR3 is 16 amino acids long. Trimming took 6 bases from V and 1 from J; bases not matched to a gene: 9. DNA for the CDR3: TGTGCCAGCAGCTCCGAAGGGACAGGGTGGAACACTGAAGCTTTCTTT. It is translated as CASSSEGTGWNTEAFF.

V is TRBV11-2 and J is TRBJ1-5; perhaps TRBD1 as D (5 bases). Per the germline V gene, CDR1 is SGHAT and CDR2 is FQNNGV. The length of the CDR3 is 14 residues. The V gene lost 4 bases and the J gene lost 7 bases, with 14 bases spanning the gap. CDR3 nucleotides: TGTGCCAGCAGCTCCAGGGCGGCGCGCCAGCCCCAGCATTTT. Translation: CASSSRAARQPQHF. Full variable domain (outside the CDR3, taken from reference TRBV11-2 and TRBJ1-5): EAGVAQSPRYKIIEKRQSVAFWCNPISGHATLYWYQQILGQGPKLLIQFQNNGVVDDSQLPKDRFSAERLKGVDSTLKIQPAKLEDSAVYLCASSSRAARQPQHFGDGTRLSIL.

The V gene is TRBV28, the J gene TRBJ2-5; 11 bases fit TRBD2. V lost 3 bases to trimming and J lost 5 bases; unmatched junction nucleotides: 8. Germline-derived CDR1 and CDR2 are MDHEN and SYDVKM. The CDR3 is 16 amino acids. CDR3 bases: TGTGCCAGCAGTTTTTCTAGCGGGAGGTCAAGGGAGACCCAGTACTTC. Protein: CASSFSSGRSRETQYF.

As regards this clone: Possible read error: a much larger clone is one base away. Other DNA variants within this sample encode the same CDR3. The chain has TRBV5-1 and TRBJ1-1; no reliable D call. CDR1 SGHRS and CDR2 YFSETQ come from the germline V gene. The CDR3 runs to 13 residues. Trimming removed 0 bases at V and 1 base at J, with 4 bases between. CDR3 region: CASSLAGNTEAFF. CDR3 sequence (DNA): TGCGCCAGCAGCTTGGCAGGGAACACTGAAGCTTTCTTT.

The rearrangement links TRBV6-5 to TRBJ1-2, with D possibly being TRBD1 (5 bases). Trimming took off 0 bases at V and 2 bases at J, with 10 bases between the two ends. The CDR3 sequence is 15 residues long. Germline CDR1 reads MNHEY; CDR2 reads SVGAGI. As DNA, the CDR3 is TGTGCCAGCAGTTACTCGGGCAGGGCGAACTATGGCTACACCTTC. It yields the protein CASSYSGRANYGYTF.